Each of the 26 T cell receptor beta chains below was sequenced from the same sample in a study of vaccination and CD4 T cells after COVID-19. Treatment denoted: approximately nine-day PBMC culture with coronavirus spike peptide pools or control peptides (ViraFEST assay). The Oncomine TCR Beta short-read assay sequenced DNA from cultured CD4+ T cells. In TCRdb, the PCR reads were re-called with MiXCR into one record per CDR3 protein. The sample has about 17,000 distinct CDR3 sequences; roughly 31% are singletons. The antigens these receptors bind are not known. Sequencing was carried out using cultured CD4+ T cells from blood. These TCRs come from a human donor with COVID-19.

J is TRBJ2-4 and V is TRBV6-1; either TRBD1 or TRBD2 may supply D (5 bases each). Germline loops: CDR1 MNHNS, CDR2 SASEGT. V was pared by 7 bases and J by 6 bases, with 13 bases between. This CDR3 comprises 13 residues. The CDR3 DNA reads as TGTGCCAGCACCGCAACCGGGACAAACATTCAGTACTTC. Translating it yields CASTATGTNIQYF.

This clonotype appeared a few times. The gene calls are TRBV10-3 and TRBJ1-5; D remains ambiguous. This CDR3 is built from 12 residues. V lost 6 bases to trimming and J lost 4 bases, with 7 bases between them. Looked up from germline, CDR1 is ENHRY and CDR2 is SYGVKD. CDR3 coding DNA: TGTGCCATCAGGCAGCCAAATCAGCCCCAGCATTTT. This encodes CAIRQPNQPQHF.

This sequence joins TRBV28 and TRBJ1-6; unclear D gene. Germline V gene lookup returns CDR1 MDHEN and CDR2 SYDVKM. The CDR3 spans 14 residues. The V gene lost 3 bases and the J gene lost 10 bases, with 13 bases spanning the gap. This CDR3 is CASSFRGVGSPLHF. The CDR3 coding sequence is TGTGCCAGCAGTTTTCGTGGGGTGGGGTCACCCCTCCACTTT. The full variable domain, its missing parts supplied by reference TRBV28 and TRBJ1-6, is DVKVTQSSRYLVKRTGEKVFLECVQDMDHENMFWYRQDPGLGLRLIYFSYDVKMKEKGDIPEGYSVSREKKERFSLILESASTNQTSMYLCASSFRGVGSPLHFGNGTRLTVT.

With respect to this clonotype: A much larger clone lies a single base off, so this may be a read error. A read error is likely, as this CDR3 ends without the conserved phenylalanine or tryptophan. The chain uses TRBV2 and TRBJ2-5, with a weak D call TRBD1 (5 bases). V lost 6 bases, J lost 7 bases, and 9 bases lay in between. Germline values: CDR1 SNHLY, CDR2 FYNNEI. This CDR3 has 11 residues. The DNA for the CDR3 is TGTGCCAGCAGGACAGCCGTGACCCAGTACTAC. Translating it yields CASRTAVTQYY.

This clonotype was observed a handful of times. The V gene is TRBV27, the J gene TRBJ1-1; perhaps TRBD1 as D (5 bases). The CDR3 consists of 13 residues. Per the germline V gene, CDR1 is MNHEY and CDR2 is SMNVEV (reference sequence). With 2 bases removed from V and 3 bases from J, the gap between germline ends came to 7 bases. The CDR3: CASSLVGDTEAFF. In DNA, the CDR3 is TGTGCCAGCAGTTTAGTAGGGGACACTGAAGCTTTCTTT.

The CDR3: CSVTRRVNGYTF. In nucleotides, the CDR3 is TGCAGCGTGACGCGGAGGGTTAATGGCTACACCTTC. The rearrangement uses TRBV29-1 and TRBJ1-2; D gene ambiguous. The CDR3 extends over 12 amino acids. Germline V CDR1 and CDR2: SQVTM, ANQGSEA. V gave up 6 bases and J gave up 6 bases, with 14 bases separating them.

The rearrangement uses TRBV6-5 and TRBJ1-6; D is undetermined. Trimming stripped 2 bases from V and 10 bases from J, with 3 bases between. CDR3 length: 11 amino acids. Per germline, CDR1 MNHEY and CDR2 SVGAGI. CDR3 coding DNA: TGTGCCAGCAGTTACCTCTCACCCCTCCACTTT. Encoded protein: CASSYLSPLHF.

This clonotype was detected only once. The chain is built from TRBV7-2 and TRBJ2-7; TRBD1 matches at 7 bases. This CDR3 is built from 15 residues. Losses at the gene ends were 4 bases for V and 0 bases for J; bases not matched to a gene: 6. Germline V lookup: CDR1 SGHTA, CDR2 FQGNSA. This CDR3 is CASSSGDSLSYEQYF. CDR3 DNA sequence: TGTGCCAGCAGCTCCGGGGACAGCCTCTCCTACGAGCAGTACTTC.

The chain combines TRBV6-1 with TRBJ2-3; D is perhaps TRBD1 or TRBD2 (5 bases each). Trimming pared 6 bases from V and 11 bases from J, leaving 15 bases between. This CDR3 has 12 amino acids. From germline, CDR1 is MNHNS and CDR2 SASEGT. CDR3: CASRSGTLGQYF. The CDR3 region has the DNA TGTGCCAGCAGATCTGGGACCCTGGGGCAGTATTTT.

The chain couples TRBV2 to TRBJ1-5, with 10 bases that match TRBD1. V lost 5 bases to trimming and J lost 5 bases; unmatched junction nucleotides: 12. CDR1 is SNHLY and CDR2 is FYNNEI in the germline V gene. This CDR3 spans 17 amino acids. CDR3 sequence: CASSYRPDRGLYQPQHF. The CDR3 DNA reads as TGTGCCAGCAGTTATAGACCCGACAGGGGGCTGTATCAGCCCCAGCATTTT.

The gene calls are TRBV19 and TRBJ1-2; TRBD1 is a possible D gene (5 bases). The CDR3 has 14 residues. CDR1 is LNHDA, CDR2 SQIVND, per germline (reference sequence). The V gene lost 5 bases and the J gene lost 4 bases, with 14 bases spanning the gap. CDR3 bases: TGTGCCAGTAGTCCCGGGACGGGGGTCTATGGCTACACCTTC. It codes for CASSPGTGVYGYTF.

V gene TRBV27 combines with J gene TRBJ1-2, with a weak D call TRBD1 (6 bases). The CDR3 runs to 14 residues. Germline V gene lookup returns CDR1 MNHEY and CDR2 SMNVEV (reference sequence). V was cut by 3 bases and J by 8 bases, with 16 bases left in between. In nucleotides, the CDR3 is TGTGCCAGCAGTTTTCGGGGGGGCGGAGGAGGCTACACCTTC. Its protein product is CASSFRGGGGGYTF.

The rearrangement uses TRBV6-1 and TRBJ2-5, with 10 bases identical to TRBD1. The CDR3 consists of 16 residues. J gave up 5 bases and V 8 bases, and 14 bases lay outside the gene matches. The V gene's germline CDR1 is MNHNS and CDR2 SASEGT. As DNA, the CDR3 is TGTGCCAGCGCGCACGTCCCGGGACAGGGGACCGAGACCCAGTACTTC. Encoded protein: CASAHVPGQGTETQYF.

This chain connects TRBV11-2 to TRBJ2-7; TRBD2 might be the D (6 bases). Trimming took 7 bases from V and 6 from J, leaving 13 bases between them. Germline V CDR1 and CDR2: SGHAT, FQNNGV. The CDR3 contains 12 residues. The chain's CDR3 is CASTRGGVEQYF. DNA of the CDR3: TGTGCCAGCACCCGGGGCGGGGTCGAGCAGTACTTC.

The gene calls are TRBV7-9 and TRBJ1-1; D gene ambiguous. Germline V gives CDR1 SEHNR, CDR2 FQNEAQ (reference sequence). The CDR3 is 12 amino acids. The V and J ends lost 5 bases and 10 bases respectively, with 14 bases between them. The CDR3 protein is CASSPVEGRAFF. The CDR3 nucleotides are TGTGCCAGCAGCCCCGTGGAGGGCCGAGCTTTCTTT.

V gene TRBV6-1 combines with J gene TRBJ1-5, with 8 bases fitting TRBD1. The CDR3 length is 15 residues. Germline loops: CDR1 MNHNS, CDR2 SASEGT. J was trimmed by 2 bases and V by 5 bases; bases with no gene match: 5. DNA for the CDR3: TGTGCCAGCAGTACGGACAGGGCCGGCAATCAGCCCCAGCATTTT. Protein: CASSTDRAGNQPQHF.

This clonotype was picked up one time. The chain uses TRBV7-2 and TRBJ1-1; 7 nucleotides agree with TRBD1. The V segment lost 3 bases and the J segment 1 base; nucleotides outside the gene matches: 5. Germline V lookup: CDR1 SGHTA, CDR2 FQGNSA. The CDR3 totals 15 residues. The CDR3, as DNA: TGTGCCAGCAGCTTGGAGGGGGCGCGGAACACTGAAGCTTTCTTT. Translating it yields CASSLEGARNTEAFF.

This sequence joins TRBV7-2 and TRBJ2-3; tentative D call: TRBD2 (5 bases). The CDR3 spans 16 residues. Germline values: CDR1 SGHTA, CDR2 FQGNSA. V dropped 0 bases and J dropped 2 bases, with 12 bases sitting between them. CDR3 sequence (DNA): TGTGCCAGCAGCTTAGCGGACTTGCTGGTCACAGATACGCAGTATTTT. Protein sequence: CASSLADLLVTDTQYF. The variable domain in full, completed from reference TRBV7-2 and TRBJ2-3, reads GAGVSQSPSNKVTEKGKDVELRCDPISGHTALYWYRQSLGQGLEFLIYFQGNSAPDKSGLPSDRFSAERTGGSVSTLTIQRTQQEDSAVYLCASSLADLLVTDTQYFGPGTRLTVL.

This clonotype was seen a few times. This sequence joins TRBV11-1 and TRBJ1-3; D gene ambiguous. CDR3 length: 13 amino acids. The germline gives CDR1 SGHAT, CDR2 FQDESV (reference sequence). V lost 1 base and J 11 bases, leaving 12 bases between the germline ends. The CDR3 is CASSLVASRPIYF. CDR3 in DNA: TGTGCCAGCAGCTTAGTGGCATCCAGGCCCATATATTTT. Combining the CDR3 with reference TRBV11-1 and TRBJ1-3 gives the whole variable domain EAEVAQSPRYKITEKSQAVAFWCDPISGHATLYWYRQILGQGPELLVQFQDESVVDDSQLPKDRFSAERLKGVDSTLKIQPAELGDSAMYLCASSLVASRPIYFGEGSWLTVV.

This clonotype was picked up a small number of times. The chain joins TRBV11-3 to TRBJ2-7, with 9 nucleotides matching TRBD1. The CDR3 is made up of 16 amino acids. The V gene's germline CDR1 is SGHNT and CDR2 YENEEA. J gave up 3 bases and V 4 bases, and 10 bases lay outside the gene matches. CDR3 sequence: CASSSAGTGKIYEQYF. The DNA for the CDR3 is TGTGCCAGCAGCTCAGCCGGGACAGGGAAGATCTACGAGCAGTACTTC.

This clonotype was recorded a few times. The rearrangement uses TRBV6-1 and TRBJ1-5; 7 bases fit TRBD1. This CDR3 comprises 14 residues. Per germline, CDR1 MNHNS and CDR2 SASEGT. Losses at the gene ends were 6 bases for V and 4 bases for J; bases not matched to a gene: 6. The CDR3 sequence: CASSRGADNQPQHF. CDR3 bases: TGTGCCAGCAGCAGGGGGGCTGATAATCAGCCCCAGCATTTT.

The chain is built from TRBV5-4 and TRBJ2-2; TRBD2 matches 9 bases. The germline V gene has CDR1 SGHNT and CDR2 YYREEE (reference sequence). The CDR3 runs to 17 residues. V shed 4 bases, J shed 1 base, and the junction held 8 bases outside the gene matches. CDR3 DNA sequence: TGTGCCAGCAGCGGATCGAATAGCGGGGGGAACACCGGGGAGCTGTTTTTT. Its protein product is CASSGSNSGGNTGELFF.

This clonotype was seen a few times. The chain employs TRBV10-3 and TRBJ1-1, with 7 positions matching TRBD1. Germline V gives CDR1 ENHRY, CDR2 SYGVKD. The CDR3 spans 16 residues. J gave up 4 bases and V 3 bases, and 11 bases lay outside the gene matches. The CDR3 region is CAISDRHETGSTEAFF. The DNA for the CDR3 is TGTGCCATCAGTGATCGCCATGAGACAGGGAGCACTGAAGCTTTCTTT.

This clonotype came up a few times. J is TRBJ1-1 and V is TRBV10-2; D is uncertain. The CDR3 length is 12 residues. Trimming left V 5 bases short and J 1 base short, with 5 bases between. Germline V gives CDR1 WSHSY, CDR2 SAAADI. CDR3 coding DNA: TGCGCCAGCAGTAGGAGGAACACTGAAGCTTTCTTT. Protein sequence: CASSRRNTEAFF.

This clonotype came up a few times. V and J are TRBV30 and TRBJ2-7; possibly TRBD2 for D (5 bases). CDR3 size: 15 residues. V shed 0 bases and J shed 0 bases, with 12 bases lying between them. Looked up from germline, CDR1 is GTSNPN and CDR2 is SVGIG (reference sequence). The DNA for the CDR3 is TGTGCCTGGAGTGTACTTGGTGGGAGCTCCTACGAGCAGTACTTC. Its translation: CAWSVLGGSSYEQYF.

V gene TRBV4-2 combines with J gene TRBJ2-2, with 11 bases matching TRBD2. Germline V gives CDR1 LGHNA, CDR2 YNFKEQ. The CDR3 covers 17 residues. The ends lost 0 bases at V and 5 bases at J; junction bases unmatched: 5. CDR3 region: CASSQDLLAGGTGELFF. CDR3 in DNA: TGTGCCAGCAGCCAAGACCTTCTAGCGGGGGGTACCGGGGAGCTGTTTTTT.